This passage covers 29 T cell receptor beta chains from one sample sequenced in a study of Tregs in tolerant kidney transplant recipients. Some clones are missing from TCRdb's copy, which holds only in-frame ones; the method was immunoSEQ multiplex PCR. Its table records about 6,300 clones. Recipients received nonmyeloablative bone marrow transplants from related graft donors, with transient mixed chimerism. The sample in question was CD4+ T cells from blood (PBMCs), obtained 6 months after the transplant. The source of these receptors is a human patient who received a combined kidney and bone marrow transplant. Part of the T cells may come from the graft donor.

With regard to this clone: The DNA ends 3 residues before the CDR3 does, and the rest of the CDR3 is filled in from the germline J gene. The chain has TRBV29-1 and TRBJ1-2; 8 bases agree with TRBD1. The germline V gene encodes CDR1 SQVTM and CDR2 ANQGSEA. This CDR3 contains 14 residues. The sequenced CDR3 bases are TGCAGCGTTGATATTGGACAGGGTGTCGGGGGC. Translating gives CSVDIGQGVGG. In full, the CDR3 is CSVDIGQGVGGYTF.

Considering frequency, this clone is medium-sized. Read sequence stops 3 residues before the CDR3 end, and the germline J gene provides the missing end. V usage is TRBV12-3 or TRBV12-4 and J usage is TRBJ2-1; D not resolved. Trimming shortened V by 1 base and J by 5 bases, and 9 bases separated the two germline ends. The CDR3 extends over 14 amino acids. The CDR3 reads CASSLVRANNEQFF. The DNA read from the CDR3 is TGTGCCAGCAGTTTAGTTAGGGCTAACAATGAG.

Worth noting for this clone: The read ends 3 residues shy of where the CDR3 ends; the end is completed using the germline J gene. The genes are TRBV7-6 and TRBJ2-3; D gene uncertain. Between the trimmed V and J ends, which lost 5 bases and 3 bases, there was a span of 12 bases. CDR1 and CDR2 (germline): SGHVS, FNYEAQ. The CDR3 runs to 14 residues. The CDR3 region is CASSLREKTDTQYF. CDR3 DNA, as far as it was read: TGTGCCAGCAGCCTTAGAGAGAAGACAGATACG.

Note on this clone: The read terminates 3 residues ahead of where the CDR3 ends, so the germline J gene completes it. The chain is built from TRBV5-1 and TRBJ1-4, with D unclear. V gave up 1 base and J gave up 0 bases, with 7 bases separating them. Germline V gene sequence: CDR1 SGHRS, CDR2 YFSETQ. The CDR3 runs 15 residues. The CDR3 spells CASSLSQATNEKLFF. Incomplete CDR3 DNA: TGCGCCAGCAGCTTGAGCCAGGCAACTAATGAAAAA.

The sequenced CDR3 bases are TGTGCCAGCTCATCGAACAGGGTTCGGGATTCACCC. It translates to CASSSNRVRDSP. In full, the CDR3 reads CASSSNRVRDSPLHF. The chain combines TRBV18 with TRBJ1-6; D perhaps matches TRBD1 (6 bases). The CDR3 extends 3 residues past the end of the read, so its final part is completed from the germline J gene. The V end was cut by 5 bases, the J end by 8 bases, with 16 bases between. The CDR3 is 15 residues long. The V gene's germline CDR1 is KGHSH and CDR2 LQKENI.

With regard to this clone: The read halts 3 residues ahead of the CDR3 end, with the missing end drawn from the germline J gene. V gene TRBV7-3 combines with J gene TRBJ2-1; D possibly corresponds to TRBD1 (6 bases). Germline loops: CDR1 SGHTA, CDR2 FQGTGA. V was pared by 6 bases and J by 4 bases, with 10 bases between. The CDR3 sequence is 13 residues long. Partial CDR3 DNA: TGTGCCAGCAGTTTGGACAGATACAATGAG. Translated: CASSLDRYNE. The entire CDR3 reads CASSLDRYNEQFF.

CDR3 DNA, as far as it was read: TGCATATTAAGCGGGGTCTCCGTAGATACG. Protein: CILSGVSVDT. From start to end, the CDR3 is CILSGVSVDTQYF. The V and J genes are TRBV20-1 and TRBJ2-3; 7 bases are shared with TRBD2. From the germline J gene comes the end of the CDR3, since the read stops 3 residues before it. Germline loops: CDR1 DFQATT, CDR2 SNEGSKA (reference sequence). The CDR3 runs 13 residues.

Concerning this clone itself: The sequenced fragment ends 3 residues before the CDR3 boundary, so the rest is inferred from the germline J gene. V usage is TRBV9 and J usage is TRBJ2-3, with 11 bases that match TRBD2. CDR3 length: 17 amino acids. The germline gives CDR1 SGDLS, CDR2 YYNGEE. The ends lost 1 base at V and 6 bases at J; junction bases unmatched: 10. Partial CDR3 DNA: TGTGCCAGCAGCGTACGATCCTTAGCGGGAGGGACGGATACG. Translated: CASSVRSLAGGTDT. The entire CDR3 protein is CASSVRSLAGGTDTQYF.

Details on this clone: With the read ending 3 residues before the CDR3 end, the germline J gene is used to fill in that end. The chain joins TRBV2 to TRBJ1-4; D is ambiguous. Germline CDR1 reads SNHLY; CDR2 reads FYNNEI. The CDR3 consists of 13 residues. The covered CDR3 bases are TGTGCCAGCAGTGAATCGGAGGGCGTGAAA. Amino acids: CASSESEGVK. The complete CDR3 sequence is CASSESEGVKLFF.

As concerns this clone: The CDR3 is cut off 3 residues early in the read; its end comes from the germline J gene. The J gene is TRBJ1-5, the V gene TRBV11-2; TRBD1 is a possible D gene (6 bases). Germline V lookup: CDR1 SGHAT, CDR2 FQNNGV. Trimming stripped 0 bases from V and 5 bases from J, with 8 bases between. The CDR3 runs to 14 residues. CDR3 region: CASSLEAGDQPQHF. Partial CDR3 DNA: TGTGCCAGCAGCTTAGAGGCAGGGGATCAGCCC.

A note on this clone: The junction and the germline gene differ at one end; a read error may be behind it. The read stops 3 residues short of the end of the CDR3; the missing end is completed from the germline J gene. The chain uses TRBV4-2 and TRBJ1-4; perhaps TRBD1 as D (6 bases). This CDR3 region has 14 residues. CDR1 LGHNA and CDR2 YNFKEQ come from the germline V gene. The CDR3 reads CASSRGGADEKLFF. CDR3 DNA, as far as it was read: TGCGCCAGCAGCCGAGGGGGGGCAGATGAAAAA.

In the case of this clone: The read halts 3 residues ahead of the CDR3 end, with the missing end drawn from the germline J gene. This sequence joins TRBV28 and TRBJ2-1; D unclear. This CDR3 contains 12 residues. Germline CDR1 and CDR2: MDHEN and SYDVKM. The V end lost 4 bases, the J end lost 7 bases, and 8 bases lay between the germline ends. CDR3 bases read: TGTGCCAGCAGTTCCCCCCTAAATGAG. Its translation is CASSSPLNE. The entire CDR3 is CASSSPLNEQFF.

To note about this clone: The observed sequence ends 3 residues before the CDR3 terminus, with the missing tail filled in from the germline J gene. This chain links TRBV20-1 with TRBJ1-2, with D tentatively TRBD1 (6 bases). V lost 4 bases to trimming and J lost 5 bases, with 14 bases between them. CDR1 is DFQATT and CDR2 is SNEGSKA in the germline V gene (reference sequence). The length of the CDR3 is 13 residues. CDR3 loop: CSATLEQGYGYTF. Incomplete CDR3 DNA: TGCAGTGCTACCCTGGAACAGGGTTATGGC.

As concerns this clone: The CDR3 end falls 3 residues outside the read, so it is completed with the germline J gene. The gene calls are TRBV18 and TRBJ1-3; D is undetermined. V lost 0 bases and J 0 bases, leaving 9 bases between the germline ends. The CDR3 is 16 amino acids. Germline lookup yields CDR1 KGHSH and CDR2 LQKENI. The DNA read from the CDR3 is TGTGCCAGCTCACCACCGCTCAAAGGCTCTGGAAACACC. Amino acids: CASSPPLKGSGNT. The full CDR3 protein is CASSPPLKGSGNTIYF.

Notes on this clone: The read ends 3 residues shy of where the CDR3 ends; the end is completed using the germline J gene. V is TRBV19 and J is TRBJ2-1; 10 nucleotides line up with TRBD2. CDR3 length: 14 residues. Losses at the gene ends were 9 bases for V and 6 bases for J; bases not matched to a gene: 8. Germline CDR1 is LNHDA and CDR2 is SQIVND (reference sequence). CDR3 protein: CASDSGRALNEQFF. CDR3 DNA (partial): TGTGCCAGCGACAGCGGGAGGGCCCTCAATGAG.

For this clone: Read sequence stops 3 residues before the CDR3 end, and the germline J gene provides the missing end. The chain has TRBV5-1 and TRBJ2-4; 8 bases align to TRBD1. There are 13 residues in the CDR3. The junction had 4 bases not matched to a gene; V was cut back by 3 bases and J by 8 bases. The germline V gene has CDR1 SGHRS and CDR2 YFSETQ. The CDR3 loop is CASSSDRGDIQYF. The CDR3 bases that were read are TGCGCCAGCAGCTCCGACAGGGGTGACATT.

A word on this clone: Read coverage stops 3 residues before the CDR3 terminus; the germline J gene supplies the remainder. This sequence joins TRBV7-6 and TRBJ1-4; D not certain. The CDR3 is made up of 13 amino acids. Trimming took 3 bases from V and 5 from J, leaving 7 bases between them. The germline gives CDR1 SGHVS, CDR2 FNYEAQ. CDR3 region: CASSFQENEKLFF. The part of the CDR3 DNA that was read is TGTGCCAGCAGCTTTCAGGAGAATGAAAAA.

A word on this clone: The read ends 3 residues before the CDR3 terminus; that terminus is restored from the germline J gene. This chain joins TRBV6-7 and TRBJ2-5; 14 bases fit TRBD2. TRBV6-7 is annotated as an ORF whose role is uncertain. The V gene end was trimmed by 5 bases and the J gene end by 0 bases; junction bases not matched to a gene: 5. The CDR3 runs 17 residues. The CDR3: CASSPWTSGRYQETQYF. The sequenced CDR3 bases are TGTGCCAGCAGTCCCTGGACTAGCGGGAGGTACCAAGAGACC.

With respect to this clone: The CDR3 end lies 3 residues beyond the end of the read and is filled in from the germline J gene. The rearrangement uses TRBV20-1 and TRBJ2-1, with TRBD1 matching 7 bases. Germline CDR1 is DFQATT and CDR2 is SNEGSKA (reference sequence). V was pared by 8 bases and J by 2 bases, with 6 bases of the junction left unmatched. There are 13 residues in the CDR3. CDR3 protein: CSSPGTAYNEQFF. CDR3 DNA (partial): TGCAGTTCCCCCGGGACAGCCTACAATGAG.

This clone is labeled medium-sized based on frequency. The observed sequence ends 3 residues before the CDR3 terminus, with the missing tail filled in from the germline J gene. This rearrangement joins TRBV5-1 to TRBJ2-5; the match to TRBD1 covers 9 bases. Trimming took 0 bases from V and 4 from J; bases not matched to a gene: 4. Per the germline V gene, CDR1 is SGHRS and CDR2 is YFSETQ. The CDR3 extends over 15 amino acids. Incomplete CDR3 DNA: TGCGCCAGCAGCTTGGCCCTGACAGGGGGAGAGACC. Amino acids: CASSLALTGGET. The whole CDR3 region reads CASSLALTGGETQYF.

Judged by frequency, this clone is medium-sized. Read data end 3 residues before the CDR3 end; the end is taken from the germline J gene. V and J are TRBV7-3 and TRBJ2-6; the D gene is possibly TRBD1 (6 bases). The CDR3 sequence is 17 residues long. Trimming pared 4 bases from V and 0 bases from J, leaving 13 bases between. Germline CDR1 and CDR2: SGHTA and FQGTGA. CDR3 DNA (partial): TGTGCCAGCAGCTGGGGGCCTCCCGGCTCTGGGGCCAACGTC. It yields the protein CASSWGPPGSGANV. The entire CDR3 is CASSWGPPGSGANVLTF.

In the case of this clone: The CDR3 is cut off 3 residues early in the read; its end comes from the germline J gene. J is TRBJ2-7 and V is TRBV19; 7 bases agree with TRBD1. The germline V gene encodes CDR1 LNHDA and CDR2 SQIVND (reference sequence). Trimming removed 4 bases from V and 4 bases from J; junction bases left unmatched: 4. The CDR3 contains 13 residues. CDR3: CASSNRDSYEQYF. CDR3 DNA, as far as it was read: TGTGCCAGTAGTAACCGGGACAGTTACGAG.

The CDR3 sequence is CASSSLKKTQYF. Incomplete CDR3 DNA: TGTGCCAGCAGTTCCCTAAAGAAGACC. The rearrangement uses TRBV28 and TRBJ2-5; D uncertain. The read ends 3 residues shy of where the CDR3 ends; the end is completed using the germline J gene. Trimming left V 4 bases short and J 6 bases short, with 9 bases between. The length of the CDR3 is 12 residues. Germline lookup yields CDR1 MDHEN and CDR2 SYDVKM.

A note on this clone: The observed sequence ends 3 residues before the CDR3 terminus, with the missing tail filled in from the germline J gene. The chain links TRBV12-3 or TRBV12-4 to TRBJ2-3; 9 nucleotides match TRBD2. CDR3 length: 16 amino acids. J was trimmed by 2 bases and V by 5 bases; bases with no gene match: 8. CDR3 in amino acids: CASSPGTSRHTDTQYF. Partial CDR3 DNA: TGTGCCAGCAGTCCGGGGACTAGCAGACACACAGATACG.

A note on this clone: The read finishes 3 residues shy of the CDR3 end, and the germline J gene is used to complete it. V usage is TRBV7-2 and J usage is TRBJ2-7; TRBD1 matches at 7 bases. Germline CDR1 reads SGHTA; CDR2 reads FQGNSA. This CDR3 has 14 amino acids. Losses at the gene ends were 4 bases for V and 2 bases for J; bases not matched to a gene: 5. The covered CDR3 bases are TGTGCCAGCAGCTCCCAGGGGGACCCCTACGAG. Residues: CASSSQGDPYE. The complete CDR3 protein is CASSSQGDPYEQYF.

On this clone: The read gets to within 3 residues of the CDR3 end, and the germline J gene fills in the rest. V gene TRBV27 combines with J gene TRBJ2-7; 9 positions agree with TRBD1. Trimming cost V 6 bases and J 0 bases; bases outside gene matches: 6. Germline CDR1 is MNHEY and CDR2 is SMNVEV (reference sequence). The CDR3 is 15 residues long. CDR3 bases read: TGTGCCAGCAGCCGGACAGGGGTCTTCTCCTACGAG. It specifies CASSRTGVFSYE. The whole CDR3 reads CASSRTGVFSYEQYF.

This clone is called medium-sized (0.01 to 0.1%) based on its frequency. The read comes to an end 3 residues before the CDR3 does, leaving the germline J gene to fill in the end. The V and J genes are TRBV7-2 and TRBJ2-6; 8 bases agree with TRBD2. V dropped 1 base and J dropped 11; count of bases not matched to a gene: 1. The CDR3 covers 13 residues. Looked up from germline, CDR1 is SGHTA and CDR2 is FQGNSA. This chain's CDR3 is CASSLGTSYVLTF. Incomplete CDR3 DNA: TGTGCCAGCAGCTTAGGGACTAGCTACGTC.

Comment on this clone: The missing CDR3 end, 3 residues past where the read stops, is filled in from the germline J gene. J is TRBJ2-1 and V is TRBV7-6, with 9 bases that match TRBD1. The V segment lost 3 bases and the J segment 5 bases; nucleotides outside the gene matches: 5. From germline, CDR1 is SGHVS and CDR2 FNYEAQ. The CDR3 spans 15 residues. The CDR3 loop reads CASSLGTGIDNEQFF. The CDR3 bases that were read are TGTGCCAGCAGCTTGGGGACAGGGATCGACAATGAG.

As concerns this clone: Read data end 3 residues before the CDR3 end; the end is taken from the germline J gene. The chain is built from TRBV7-9 and TRBJ1-6; D is unclear. Germline CDR1 SEHNR, CDR2 FQNEAQ (reference sequence). V lost 3 bases, J lost 7 bases, and 10 bases lay in between. The CDR3 length is 14 residues. The CDR3 here is CASSFLSGNSPLHF. The CDR3 bases that were read are TGTGCCAGCAGCTTTTTGTCCGGGAATTCACCC.